This entry lists 10 T cell receptor beta chains sequenced from one sample in a study of cytomegalovirus exposure and HLA in healthy donors. The PCR contained 60 Vbeta and 13 Jbeta primers. Method: immunoSEQ multiplex PCR; TCRdb's copy keeps in-frame clones and lacks some. The sample comprises tens of thousands of clones, over 75% of which are singletons, and over 9.5% rests with the top ten. Sequencing was done on a sample of PBMCs. The source of these receptors is a man in his forties or fifties in good health and CMV-seronegative.

The V call is TRBV6-5, the J call TRBJ2-7, with 11 bases that match TRBD2. Trimming cost V 5 bases and J 3 bases; bases outside gene matches: 6. The CDR3 covers 15 residues. Germline V CDR1 and CDR2: MNHEY, SVGAGI. CDR3: CASSPIAGGHYEQYF. CDR3 nucleotide sequence: TGTGCCAGCAGTCCTATAGCGGGGGGGCACTACGAGCAGTACTTC.

The chain recombines TRBV7-2 with TRBJ2-5; weak D call: TRBD2 (7 bases). Germline loops: CDR1 SGHTA, CDR2 FQGNSA. The CDR3 is 15 residues long. V lost 1 base and J 5 bases, leaving 14 bases between the germline ends. The CDR3 DNA follows: TGTGCCAGCAGCTTAGTTCGGGGGGCTGGGGAGACCCAGTACTTC. It is translated as CASSLVRGAGETQYF.

The chain couples TRBV7-2 to TRBJ1-2; TRBD1 is a possible D gene (6 bases). Germline V gene data show CDR1 as SGHTA and CDR2 as FQGNSA. The CDR3 is 17 amino acids. V was clipped by 3 bases and J by 0 bases, with 17 bases between them. CDR3 in DNA: TGTGCCAGCAGCTTTAGGGCAGGGGTGATAGCTAACTATGGCTACACCTTC. This gives the protein CASSFRAGVIANYGYTF. Full variable domain (missing parts from reference TRBV7-2 and TRBJ1-2): GAGVSQSPSNKVTEKGKDVELRCDPISGHTALYWYRQSLGQGLEFLIYFQGNSAPDKSGLPSDRFSAERTGGSVSTLTIQRTQQEDSAVYLCASSFRAGVIANYGYTFGSGTRLTVV.

This clone turned up a few times. This rearrangement joins TRBV2 to TRBJ1-2; D remains ambiguous. This CDR3 comprises 14 residues. CDR1 and CDR2 from the germline V gene are SNHLY and FYNNEI. V was cut by 9 bases and J by 2 bases, with 16 bases left in between. The CDR3 region has the DNA TGTGCCAGAGGGCGGGCGTCAATAAACTATGGCTACACCTTC. Encoded protein: CARGRASINYGYTF.

The gene calls are TRBV5-1 and TRBJ2-1; possibly TRBD2 for D (6 bases). In germline, CDR1 is SGHRS, CDR2 YFSETQ. The CDR3 covers 16 residues. The germline V and J ends were trimmed by 4 bases and 1 base, with 15 bases remaining between them. In DNA form, the CDR3 reads TGCGCCAGCAGCGCACTTGGCGGGGTTTCCTACAATGAGCAGTTCTTC. This translates into CASSALGGVSYNEQFF. The variable domain in full, completed from reference TRBV5-1 and TRBJ2-1, reads KAGVTQTPRYLIKTRGQQVTLSCSPISGHRSVSWYQQTPGQGLQFLFEYFSETQRNKGNFPGRFSGRQFSNSRSEMNVSTLELGDSALYLCASSALGGVSYNEQFFGPGTRLTVL.

The chain carries TRBV11-3 and TRBJ2-5; D perhaps matches TRBD2 (5 bases). The V gene lost 7 bases and the J gene lost 11 bases, with 11 bases spanning the gap. CDR3 length: 10 amino acids. In germline, CDR1 is SGHNT, CDR2 YENEEA. The CDR3 DNA reads TGTGCCAGCATCTTGGGAGAGCAGTACTTC. Amino acids: CASILGEQYF.

The CDR3 bases are TGTGCCAGCAGCTCAATGACAGTCACAGATACGCAGTATTTT. Encoded protein: CASSSMTVTDTQYF. The gene calls are TRBV7-2 and TRBJ2-3; D might be TRBD1 (5 bases). Germline values: CDR1 SGHTA, CDR2 FQGNSA. V was clipped by 4 bases and J by 2 bases, with 10 bases between them. This CDR3 has 14 residues.

V usage is TRBV11-2 and J usage is TRBJ2-5, with a tentative D call TRBD1 (6 bases). The CDR3 loop spans 13 amino acids. Trimming stripped 4 bases from V and 3 bases from J, with 9 bases between. Germline CDR1 is SGHAT and CDR2 is FQNNGV. The CDR3 reads CASSSGTKETQYF. CDR3 DNA: TGTGCCAGCAGCTCCGGGACAAAAGAGACCCAGTACTTC.

V gene TRBV6-1 combines with J gene TRBJ2-7; 9 bases agree with TRBD1. Germline CDR1 reads MNHNS; CDR2 reads SASEGT. V dropped 6 bases and J dropped 0; count of bases not matched to a gene: 12. The CDR3 loop spans 17 amino acids. The CDR3 loop is CASREQGAGYPSYEQYF. The CDR3 DNA follows: TGTGCCAGCAGAGAACAGGGGGCAGGCTATCCCTCCTACGAGCAGTACTTC.

This chain connects TRBV6-5 to TRBJ2-7, with a possible D match to TRBD1 (5 bases). V gave up 6 bases and J gave up 2 bases, with 11 bases separating them. In germline, CDR1 is MNHEY, CDR2 SVGAGI. CDR3 length: 13 residues. Here the CDR3 DNA reads TGTGCCAGCAGGGGGCCAGGGCCCTACGAGCAGTACTTC. Amino acid sequence: CASRGPGPYEQYF.